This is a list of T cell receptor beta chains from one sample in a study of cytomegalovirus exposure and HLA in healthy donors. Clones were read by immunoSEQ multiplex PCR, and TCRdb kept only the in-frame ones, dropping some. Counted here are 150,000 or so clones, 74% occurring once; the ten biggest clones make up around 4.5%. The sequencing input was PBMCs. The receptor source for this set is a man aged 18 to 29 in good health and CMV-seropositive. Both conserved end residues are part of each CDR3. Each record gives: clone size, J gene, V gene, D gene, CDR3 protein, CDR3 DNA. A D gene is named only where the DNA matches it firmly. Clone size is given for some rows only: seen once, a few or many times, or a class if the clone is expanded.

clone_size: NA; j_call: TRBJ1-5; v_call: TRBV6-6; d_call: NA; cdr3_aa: CASRPRDRVDQPQHF; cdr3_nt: TGTGCCAGCAGACCCCGGGATAGGGTGGATCAGCCCCAGCATTTT
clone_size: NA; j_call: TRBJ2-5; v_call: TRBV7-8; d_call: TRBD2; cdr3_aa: CASSSGPGGLVQETQYF; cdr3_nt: TGTGCCAGCAGCTCCGGGCCGGGGGGATTGGTCCAAGAGACCCAGTACTTC
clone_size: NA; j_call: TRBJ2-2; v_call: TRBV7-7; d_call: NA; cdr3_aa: CASSKSPGTGELFF; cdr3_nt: TGTGCTAGCAGCAAGAGCCCGGGCACCGGGGAGCTGTTTTTT
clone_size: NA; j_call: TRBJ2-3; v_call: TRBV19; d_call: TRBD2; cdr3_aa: CASNGLAGTDTQYF; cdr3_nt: TGTGCCAGTAATGGACTAGCGGGAACAGATACGCAGTATTTT
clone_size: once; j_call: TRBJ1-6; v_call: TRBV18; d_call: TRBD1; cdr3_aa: CASSPRTSGGSPLHF; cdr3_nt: TGTGCCAGCTCACCAAGAACCTCAGGGGGGTCACCCCTCCACTTT
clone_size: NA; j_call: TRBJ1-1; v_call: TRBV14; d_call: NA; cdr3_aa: CASSQGALPAFF; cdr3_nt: TGTGCCAGCAGCCAAGGGGCCCTACCAGCTTTCTTT
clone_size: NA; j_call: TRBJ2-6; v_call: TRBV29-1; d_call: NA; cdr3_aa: CSVDPITGANVLTF; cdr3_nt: TGCAGCGTTGACCCTATTACTGGGGCCAACGTCCTGACTTTC
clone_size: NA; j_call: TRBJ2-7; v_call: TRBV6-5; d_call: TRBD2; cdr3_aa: CASSLRREVSYEQYF; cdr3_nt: TGTGCCAGCAGCCTGCGACGGGAGGTTTCCTACGAGCAGTACTTC
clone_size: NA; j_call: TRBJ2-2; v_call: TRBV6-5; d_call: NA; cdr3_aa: CASRRSGLDTGELFF; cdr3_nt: TGTGCCAGCAGGAGATCGGGTTTGGACACCGGGGAGCTGTTTTTT
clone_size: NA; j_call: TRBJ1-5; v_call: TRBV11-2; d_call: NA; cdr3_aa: CASSPSGGSNQPQHF; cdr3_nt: TGTGCCAGCAGCCCCTCGGGGGGCTCCAATCAGCCCCAGCATTTT
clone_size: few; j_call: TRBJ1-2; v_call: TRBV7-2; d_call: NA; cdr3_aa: CASSLASNYGYTF; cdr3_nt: TGTGCCAGCAGCTTAGCCAGTAACTATGGCTACACCTTC
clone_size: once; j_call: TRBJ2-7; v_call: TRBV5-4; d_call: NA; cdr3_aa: CASSSLLTGLGYEQYF; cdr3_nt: TGTGCCAGCAGCTCCCTTCTAACAGGCTTAGGCTACGAGCAGTACTTC
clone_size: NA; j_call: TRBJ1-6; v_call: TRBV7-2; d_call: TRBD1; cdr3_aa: CASSLTTGAGSSYNSPLHF; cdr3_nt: TGTGCCAGCAGCTTAACTACAGGGGCGGGAAGCTCCTATAATTCACCCCTCCACTTT
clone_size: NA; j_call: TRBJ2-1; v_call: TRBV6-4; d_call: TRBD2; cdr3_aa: CASSDSMLAGSYNEQFF; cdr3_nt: TGTGCCAGCAGTGACTCGATGTTAGCGGGATCTTACAATGAGCAGTTCTTC
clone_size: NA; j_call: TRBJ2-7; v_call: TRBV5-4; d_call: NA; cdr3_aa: CASSLTPGALHEQYF; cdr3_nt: TGTGCCAGCAGCTTGACCCCAGGGGCCCTCCACGAGCAGTACTTC
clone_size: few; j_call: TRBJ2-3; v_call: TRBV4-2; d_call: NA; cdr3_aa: CASSQVFGGGPDTQYF; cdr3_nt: TGTGCCAGCAGCCAAGTATTTGGCGGGGGCCCAGATACGCAGTATTTT
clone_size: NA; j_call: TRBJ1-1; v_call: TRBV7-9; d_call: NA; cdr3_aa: CASSYTVNTEAFF; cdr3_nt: TGTGCCAGCAGCTATACGGTGAACACTGAAGCTTTCTTT
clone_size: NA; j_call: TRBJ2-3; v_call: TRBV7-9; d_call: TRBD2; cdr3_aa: CASSLGIGTRVDTQYF; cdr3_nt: TGTGCCAGCAGCTTAGGTATTGGGACTAGAGTAGATACGCAGTATTTT
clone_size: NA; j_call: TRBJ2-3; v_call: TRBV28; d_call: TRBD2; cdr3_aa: CASSLAGRADTQYF; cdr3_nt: TGTGCCAGCAGTTTAGCAGGGAGGGCAGATACGCAGTATTTT
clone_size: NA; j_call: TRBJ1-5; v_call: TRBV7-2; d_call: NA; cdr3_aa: CASSLDGLGANQPQHF; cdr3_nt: TGTGCCAGCAGCTTAGACGGGTTGGGAGCTAATCAGCCCCAGCATTTT
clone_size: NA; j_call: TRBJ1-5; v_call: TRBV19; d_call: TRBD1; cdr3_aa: CASRGQPNQPQHF; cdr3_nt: TGTGCCAGTAGGGGACAGCCGAATCAGCCCCAGCATTTT
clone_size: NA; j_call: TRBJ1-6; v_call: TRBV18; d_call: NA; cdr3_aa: CASSPDSYNSPLHF; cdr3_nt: TGTGCCAGCTCACCGGACAGCTATAATTCACCCCTCCACTTT
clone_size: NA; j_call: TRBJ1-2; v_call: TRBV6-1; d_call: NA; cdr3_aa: CASSPGTSYGYTF; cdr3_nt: TGTGCCAGCAGCCCCGGGACATCCTATGGCTACACCTTC
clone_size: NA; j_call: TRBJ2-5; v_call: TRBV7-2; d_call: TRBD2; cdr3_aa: CASSSGGLAGEETQYF; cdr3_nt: TGTGCCAGCAGCTCAGGAGGACTAGCGGGAGAGGAGACCCAGTACTTC
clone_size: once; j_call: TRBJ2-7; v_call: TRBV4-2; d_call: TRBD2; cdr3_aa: CASSQEGGTSFYEQYF; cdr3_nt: TGTGCCAGCAGCCAAGAAGGCGGGACTAGCTTCTACGAGCAGTACTTC
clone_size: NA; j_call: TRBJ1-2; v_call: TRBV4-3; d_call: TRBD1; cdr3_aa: CASSVTGGYGYTF; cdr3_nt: TGCGCCAGCAGCGTGACAGGGGGCTATGGCTACACCTTC
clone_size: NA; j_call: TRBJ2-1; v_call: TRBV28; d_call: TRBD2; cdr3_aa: CATLMAGDLYNEQFF; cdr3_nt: TGTGCCACCCTAATGGCGGGAGACCTCTACAATGAGCAGTTCTTC
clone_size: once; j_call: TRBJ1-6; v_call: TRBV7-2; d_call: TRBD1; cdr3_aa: CASSWTGGAGSPLHF; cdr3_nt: TGTGCCAGCAGCTGGACAGGGGGCGCGGGGTCACCCCTCCACTTT
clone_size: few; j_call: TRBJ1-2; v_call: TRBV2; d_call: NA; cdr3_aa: CASSSGYGYTF; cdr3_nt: TGTGCCAGCAGTTCAGGGTATGGCTACACCTTC
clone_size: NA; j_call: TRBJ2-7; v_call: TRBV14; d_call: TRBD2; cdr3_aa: CASSFGGSSYEQYF; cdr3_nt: TGTGCCAGCAGTTTTGGCGGGAGCTCCTACGAGCAGTACTTC
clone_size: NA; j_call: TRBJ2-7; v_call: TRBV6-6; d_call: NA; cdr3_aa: CASSYSRGYEQYF; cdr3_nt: TGTGCCAGCAGTTACTCCCGAGGGTACGAGCAGTACTTC
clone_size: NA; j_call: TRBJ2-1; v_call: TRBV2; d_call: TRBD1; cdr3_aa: CASKRQGYNEQFF; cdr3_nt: TGTGCCAGCAAGAGACAGGGGTACAATGAGCAGTTCTTC
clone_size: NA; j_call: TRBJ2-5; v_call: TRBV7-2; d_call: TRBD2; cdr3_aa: CASSLWTSGRAGETQYF; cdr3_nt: TGTGCCAGCAGCTTGTGGACTAGCGGGAGGGCCGGGGAGACCCAGTACTTC
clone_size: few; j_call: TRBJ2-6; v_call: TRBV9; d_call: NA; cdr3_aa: CASSVGGGANVLTF; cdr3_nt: TGTGCCAGCAGCGTAGGGGGCGGGGCCAACGTCCTGACTTTC
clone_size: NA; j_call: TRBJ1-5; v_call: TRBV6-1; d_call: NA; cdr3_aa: CASSGTFSNQPQHF; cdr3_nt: TGTGCCAGCAGTGGGACTTTCAGCAATCAGCCCCAGCATTTT
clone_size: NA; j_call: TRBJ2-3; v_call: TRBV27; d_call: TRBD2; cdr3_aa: CASRLAGSTDTQYF; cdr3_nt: TGTGCCAGCAGACTAGCGGGGAGCACAGATACGCAGTATTTT
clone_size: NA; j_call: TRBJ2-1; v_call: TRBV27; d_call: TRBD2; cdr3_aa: CASIGRLPYNEQFF; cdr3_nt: TGTGCCAGCATCGGGAGGTTGCCCTACAATGAGCAGTTCTTC
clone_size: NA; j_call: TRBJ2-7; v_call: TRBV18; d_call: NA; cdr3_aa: CASSPSGREQYF; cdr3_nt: TGTGCCAGCTCCCCTTCAGGGCGCGAGCAGTACTTC
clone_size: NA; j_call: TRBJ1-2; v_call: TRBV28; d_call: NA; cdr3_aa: CASSQQHGYTF; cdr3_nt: TGTGCCAGCAGTCAACAACATGGCTACACCTTC
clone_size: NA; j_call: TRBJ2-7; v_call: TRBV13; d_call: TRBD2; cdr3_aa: CASSSPTSGSYEQYF; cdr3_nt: TGTGCCAGCAGCTCCCCCACTAGCGGCTCCTACGAGCAGTACTTC
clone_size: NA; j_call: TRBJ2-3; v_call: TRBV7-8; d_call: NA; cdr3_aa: CASSPRWREDTQYF; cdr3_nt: TGTGCCAGCAGCCCGCGCTGGAGGGAGGATACGCAGTATTTT
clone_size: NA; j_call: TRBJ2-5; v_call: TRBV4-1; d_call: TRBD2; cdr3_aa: CASSGAVAGAQETQYF; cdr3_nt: TGCGCCAGCAGCGGCGCCGTAGCGGGAGCTCAAGAGACCCAGTACTTC
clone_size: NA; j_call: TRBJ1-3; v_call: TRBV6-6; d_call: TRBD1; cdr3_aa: CASSPGQYSGNTIYF; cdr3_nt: TGTGCCAGCAGCCCGGGACAGTACTCTGGAAACACCATATATTTT
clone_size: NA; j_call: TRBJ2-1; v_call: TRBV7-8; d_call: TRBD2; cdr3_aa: CASSPAGDEQFF; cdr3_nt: TGTGCCAGCAGCCCCGCGGGAGACGAGCAGTTCTTC
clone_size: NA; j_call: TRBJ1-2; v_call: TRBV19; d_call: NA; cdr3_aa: CASSRPLDKANYGYTF; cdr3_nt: TGTGCCAGTAGCCGACCCCTTGACAAAGCTAACTATGGCTACACCTTC
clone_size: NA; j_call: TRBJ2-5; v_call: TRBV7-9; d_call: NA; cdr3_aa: CASSLANQETQYF; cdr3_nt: TGTGCCAGCAGTCTAGCCAACCAAGAGACCCAGTACTTC
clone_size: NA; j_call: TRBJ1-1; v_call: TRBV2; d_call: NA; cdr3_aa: CASTDRQNTEAFF; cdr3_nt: TGTGCCAGCACCGACAGACAGAACACTGAAGCTTTCTTT
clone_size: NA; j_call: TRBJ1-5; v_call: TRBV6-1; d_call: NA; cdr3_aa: CASSVEVDQPQHF; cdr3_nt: TGTGCCAGCAGTGTAGAAGTGGATCAGCCCCAGCATTTT
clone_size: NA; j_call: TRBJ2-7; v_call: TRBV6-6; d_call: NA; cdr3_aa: CASTPVGGPGGEQYF; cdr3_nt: TGTGCCAGCACTCCCGTCGGGGGGCCTGGGGGCGAGCAGTACTTC
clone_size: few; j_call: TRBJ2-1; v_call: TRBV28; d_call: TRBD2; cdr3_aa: CASSLLAGGNNEQFF; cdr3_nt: TGTGCCAGCAGTTTACTAGCGGGAGGGAACAATGAGCAGTTCTTC